The clone carrying this T cell receptor beta chain was picked up one time. The data are from a study of T cells in Graves' hyperthyroidism and ophthalmopathy. Trimming left V 7 bases short and J 6 bases short, with 16 bases between. CDR1 SQVTM and CDR2 ANQGSEA come from the germline V gene. The CDR3 length is 12 residues. TCR beta CDR3 sequences were amplified from RNA transcripts. Carried out on the TCR CDR3, a first-round RT-PCR used the HTBI primer set. TCRdb reprocessed the multiplex PCR reads with MiXCR, giving one entry per CDR3 protein. The sample lists 450,000 to 700,000 distinct CDR3 sequences, 40% to 55% occurring once.

This clonotype was obtained from an adult woman with Graves' disease, either hyperthyroidism or ophthalmopathy (not recorded which). The chain carries TRBV29-1 and TRBJ2-7; perhaps TRBD1 as D (5 bases). Sequencing was done on a sample of peripheral blood or thyroid tissue (not recorded which). This CDR3 is CSGPFQGGEQYF. CDR3 DNA sequence: TGCAGCGGCCCCTTCCAGGGCGGCGAGCAGTACTTC.